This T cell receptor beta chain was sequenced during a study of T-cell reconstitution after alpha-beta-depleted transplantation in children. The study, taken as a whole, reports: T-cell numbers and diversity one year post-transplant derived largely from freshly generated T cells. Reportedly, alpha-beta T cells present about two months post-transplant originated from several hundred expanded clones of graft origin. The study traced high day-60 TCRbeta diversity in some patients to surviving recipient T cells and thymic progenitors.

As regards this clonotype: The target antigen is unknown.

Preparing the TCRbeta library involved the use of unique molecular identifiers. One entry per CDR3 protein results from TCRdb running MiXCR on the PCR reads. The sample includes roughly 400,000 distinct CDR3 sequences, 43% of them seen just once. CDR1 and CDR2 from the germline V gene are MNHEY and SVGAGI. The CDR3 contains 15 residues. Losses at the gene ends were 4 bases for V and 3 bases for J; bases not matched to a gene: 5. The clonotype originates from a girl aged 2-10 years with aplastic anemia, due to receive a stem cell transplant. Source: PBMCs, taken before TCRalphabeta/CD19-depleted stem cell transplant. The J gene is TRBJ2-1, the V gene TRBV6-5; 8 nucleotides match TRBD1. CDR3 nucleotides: TGTGCCAGCAGTTTGCAGGGGGCGAACTACAATGAGCAGTTCTTC. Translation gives CASSLQGANYNEQFF.